A single sample is the source of the 32 T cell receptor beta chains below, sequenced in a study of metastatic and nonmetastatic thyroid tumors. TCRdb re-called the PCR reads through MiXCR. Here the sample spans more than 20,000 clones, roughly 22% being singletons. No patient had received any treatment before thyroid surgery. Sequenced: tumor tissue. The receptors stem from a female donor with papillary thyroid cancer or a benign thyroid nodule (not recorded which). Some clones in this sample may be carry-over from other donors' samples.

This clone was counted at least ten times. One end of the junction does not line up with germline, which may come from a read error. This chain uses TRBV28 with TRBJ2-1; D tentatively fits TRBD1 or TRBD2 (5 bases each). The length of the CDR3 is 13 residues. Germline values: CDR1 MDHEN, CDR2 SYDVKM. Here the CDR3 DNA reads TGTGCCAGCAATTTACGGGGCAGCAATGAGCAGTTCTTC. Amino acids: CASNLRGSNEQFF.

Many counts were recorded for this clone. The chain employs TRBV18 and TRBJ1-5; TRBD1 matches 8 bases. This CDR3 is 14 amino acids long. The V gene's germline CDR1 is KGHSH and CDR2 LQKENI. Trimming removed 4 bases from V and 4 bases from J; junction bases left unmatched: 3. The CDR3 DNA is TGTGCCAGCTCACTTAACAGGGGGAATCAGCCCCAGCATTTT. This gives the protein CASSLNRGNQPQHF.

A few counts support this clone. An end of the junction differs from the germline gene, which may be a read error. The chain joins TRBV19 to TRBJ2-6; D is undetermined. The CDR3 is made up of 15 amino acids. Per germline, CDR1 LNHDA and CDR2 SQIVND (reference sequence). CDR3 sequence (DNA): TGTTCCAGTAGTATTGCGGCGTCCGGTGCCAACGTCCTGACTTTC. Translated, it gives CSSSIAASGANVLTF.

The sample holds a few counts of this clone. V gene TRBV19 combines with J gene TRBJ2-1; 9 bases fit TRBD2. The ends lost 7 bases at V and 4 bases at J; junction bases unmatched: 8. The CDR3 has 15 residues. From germline, CDR1 is LNHDA and CDR2 SQIVND (reference sequence). CDR3 protein: CASISSSGMYNEQFF. CDR3 in DNA: TGTGCCAGTATAAGTTCTAGCGGGATGTACAATGAGCAGTTCTTC.

This clone is deemed medium-sized (0.01 to 0.1%). This chain joins TRBV7-9 and TRBJ1-1, with D possibly being TRBD1 (5 bases). This CDR3 has 13 residues. Germline assignment: CDR1 SEHNR and CDR2 FQNEAQ (reference sequence). Deletions cut 3 bases from V and 2 bases from J, with 7 bases between. This CDR3 reads CASSFRDNTEAFF. In nucleotides, the CDR3 is TGTGCCAGCAGCTTCCGGGACAACACTGAAGCTTTCTTT.

This clone is categorized as medium-sized. The CDR3 sequence: CASSLGVTGNFIQPQHF. CDR3 coding DNA: TGTGCCAGCAGCTTAGGAGTGACAGGGAATTTCATTCAGCCCCAGCATTTT. This chain links TRBV7-9 with TRBJ1-5; TRBD1 matches at 7 bases. Per the germline V gene, CDR1 is SEHNR and CDR2 is FQNEAQ (reference sequence). V shed 1 base, J shed 6 bases, and the junction held 12 bases outside the gene matches. This CDR3 has 17 residues.

The chain is built from TRBV19 and TRBJ2-7; TRBD2 aligns across 7 bases. V shed 2 bases, J shed 2 bases, and the junction held 15 bases outside the gene matches. The length of the CDR3 is 18 residues. Looked up from germline, CDR1 is LNHDA and CDR2 is SQIVND (reference sequence). The chain's CDR3 is CASSIWGLGLSGTYEQYF. The DNA of the CDR3 is TGTGCCAGTAGTATATGGGGCTTGGGACTATCGGGGACCTACGAGCAGTACTTC.

The chain joins TRBV9 to TRBJ2-5, with TRBD2 as a possible D gene (6 bases). Germline CDR1 and CDR2: SGDLS and YYNGEE. Between the trimmed V and J ends, which lost 0 bases and 3 bases, there was a span of 6 bases. The CDR3 length is 13 residues. The CDR3 DNA is TGTGCCAGCAGCGTAGGCGGGAAAGAGACCCAGTACTTC. Translating gives CASSVGGKETQYF.

The chain uses TRBV5-1 and TRBJ2-7; D might be TRBD2 (5 bases). The V gene's germline CDR1 is SGHRS and CDR2 YFSETQ. V lost 4 bases and J 5 bases, leaving 19 bases between the germline ends. The CDR3 has 15 residues. The CDR3 protein is CASSTDYQPTHEQYF. CDR3 nucleotides: TGCGCCAGCAGCACCGACTACCAGCCTACCCACGAGCAGTACTTC.

Ten or more counts support this clone. The V call is TRBV5-6, the J call TRBJ2-2; TRBD1 agrees at 10 bases. J was trimmed by 7 bases and V by 0 bases; bases with no gene match: 6. CDR3 length: 16 amino acids. Germline CDR1 and CDR2: SGHDT and YYEEEE. The CDR3 spells CASSLVWGQGSGELFF. For the CDR3, the DNA is TGTGCCAGCAGCTTGGTTTGGGGACAGGGGAGCGGGGAGCTGTTTTTT.

This clone was counted only a few times. This chain joins TRBV6-2 or TRBV6-3 and TRBJ2-7; 8 bases line up with TRBD2. Trimming took 5 bases from V and 8 from J; bases not matched to a gene: 14. Looked up from germline, CDR1 is MNHEY and CDR2 is SVGEGT. The CDR3 loop spans 15 amino acids. In nucleotides, the CDR3 is TGTGCCAGCAGTACTCCTAGCGGGTACGTTGGCCAGCAGTACTTC. Amino acid sequence: CASSTPSGYVGQQYF.

This clone was seen at least ten times. This may be a read error, as it is one base from a much larger clone. Other DNA sequences in the sample encode the same CDR3. The V call is TRBV20-1, the J call TRBJ2-7; TRBD2 might be the D (6 bases). There are 14 residues in the CDR3. Trimming left V 4 bases short and J 3 bases short, with 16 bases between. In germline, CDR1 is DFQATT, CDR2 SNEGSKA (reference sequence). Here the CDR3 reads CSAKPGTGFYEQYF. The CDR3 region has the DNA TGCAGTGCTAAGCCTGGGACTGGATTCTACGAGCAGTACTTC.

As concerns this clone: With a much larger clone just one base away, this may be a read error. Within the sample, other DNA sequences also encode this same CDR3. The V gene is TRBV9, the J gene TRBJ2-2; D is unclear. CDR3 length equals 12 residues. Germline CDR1 and CDR2: SGDLS and YYNGEE. V shed 0 bases and J shed 9 bases, with 6 bases lying between them. CDR3 in amino acids: CASSVDLRELFF. CDR3 nucleotides: TGTGCCAGCAGCGTAGACCTACGGGAGCTGTTTTTT.

This clone was detected a few times. V usage is TRBV6-2 or TRBV6-3 and J usage is TRBJ2-1, with D hard to call. The CDR3 extends over 11 amino acids. V shed 5 bases and J shed 6 bases, with 5 bases lying between them. Germline V gives CDR1 MNHEY, CDR2 SVGEGT. CDR3 in DNA: TGTGCCAGCAGTCCCGGCAATGAGCAGTTCTTC. Translating it yields CASSPGNEQFF.

The sample holds many counts of this clone. The chain has TRBV11-2 and TRBJ2-5; 12 bases align to TRBD2. This CDR3 has 15 amino acids. CDR1 is SGHAT and CDR2 is FQNNGV in the germline V gene. V dropped 4 bases and J dropped 5; count of bases not matched to a gene: 5. The CDR3 sequence: CASSSETSGSETQYF. The CDR3 DNA sequence: TGTGCCAGCAGCTCCGAGACTAGCGGGAGTGAGACCCAGTACTTC.

In its sample, this clone was seen many times. This could be a read error, since a much larger clone is one nucleotide away. Other DNA sequences of this sample code for an identical CDR3. The V gene is TRBV30, the J gene TRBJ1-1, with unresolved D. CDR3 length: 12 residues. Germline-derived CDR1 and CDR2 are GTSNPN and SVGIG (reference sequence). The V end lost 3 bases, the J end lost 0 bases, and 5 bases lay between the germline ends. The CDR3, as DNA: TGTGCCTGGAGGGGGATGAACACTGAAGCTTTCTTT. Translated, it gives CAWRGMNTEAFF.

This clone appeared many times. This chain joins TRBV20-1 and TRBJ1-3; TRBD1 matches 9 bases. Germline CDR1 DFQATT, CDR2 SNEGSKA (reference sequence). The CDR3 runs 15 residues. V shed 3 bases, J shed 4 bases, and the junction held 7 bases outside the gene matches. CDR3 in amino acids: CSARDDRGTGNTIYF. In DNA form, the CDR3 reads TGCAGTGCTAGGGACGACAGGGGGACGGGAAACACCATATATTTT.

In its sample, this clone was seen many times. DNA for the CDR3: TGTGCCAGCAGCCAAGAAACGTCGACCTCTCGGGGTGGCTACACCTTC. Its protein product is CASSQETSTSRGGYTF. J is TRBJ1-2 and V is TRBV3-1; D remains unclear. Trimming left V 0 bases short and J 7 bases short, with 18 bases between. CDR3 length: 16 residues. Per the germline V gene, CDR1 is LGHDT and CDR2 is YNNKEL (reference sequence).

The V gene is TRBV6-2 or TRBV6-3, the J gene TRBJ2-3; TRBD1 is a possible D gene (5 bases). V shed 2 bases and J shed 1 base, with 10 bases lying between them. This CDR3 contains 15 residues. CDR1 is MNHEY, CDR2 SVGEGT, per germline. CDR3 nucleotide sequence: TGTGCCAGCAGTTACCGTATAGGGGGCACAGATACGCAGTATTTT. This translates into CASSYRIGGTDTQYF.

On this clone: The junction differs from germline at one of its ends, possibly a read error. V usage is TRBV20-1 and J usage is TRBJ2-1; the match to TRBD2 covers 10 bases. Germline CDR1 is DFQATT and CDR2 is SNEGSKA (reference sequence). The CDR3 length is 15 residues. The CDR3 nucleotides are TGCAGTGCGAGAAGGCTAGCGGGAGATTGTGATGATCAGTTCTTC. It yields the protein CSARRLAGDCDDQFF.

This clone counts as medium-sized. The V call is TRBV28, the J call TRBJ1-1; a weak D match, TRBD1 (6 bases). Trimming left V 4 bases short and J 3 bases short, with 9 bases between. Germline CDR1 and CDR2: MDHEN and SYDVKM. The CDR3 length is 13 residues. This chain's CDR3 is CASSSSGDTEAFF. The CDR3 DNA reads TGTGCCAGCAGTTCTTCAGGGGACACTGAAGCTTTCTTT.

By share, this clone ranks as medium-sized. This chain connects TRBV20-1 to TRBJ1-5; D not certain. The CDR3 has 13 amino acids. V gave up 3 bases and J gave up 5 bases, with 11 bases separating them. The V gene's germline CDR1 is DFQATT and CDR2 SNEGSKA (reference sequence). The CDR3 nucleotides read TGCAGTGCTAGTTACAGCCCCGATCAGCCCCAGCATTTT. Its protein is CSASYSPDQPQHF.

A word on this clone: Germline is not matched at one junction end, which may reflect a read error. The chain employs TRBV12-3 or TRBV12-4 and TRBJ1-2, with D perhaps TRBD1 (5 bases). The CDR3 runs to 13 residues. This CDR3 reads CAISFQGDGGYTF. The CDR3 DNA reads as TGTGCCATCAGTTTTCAAGGGGACGGTGGCTACACCTTC.

This clone occurred many times. The V and J genes are TRBV29-1 and TRBJ2-3; 7 nucleotides line up with TRBD2. The CDR3 is 12 amino acids. The V and J ends lost 5 bases and 6 bases, in that order; junction bases with no gene match: 5. Germline V gene data show CDR1 as SQVTM and CDR2 as ANQGSEA. The CDR3 is CSVFRGSDTQYF. The DNA of the CDR3 is TGCAGCGTTTTTCGCGGGAGTGATACGCAGTATTTT.

The chain combines TRBV4-3 with TRBJ2-7; tentative D call: TRBD2 (5 bases). V lost 1 base and J lost 3, with 22 bases in between. The V gene's germline CDR1 is LGHNA and CDR2 YSLEER. This CDR3 has 18 amino acids. This chain's CDR3 is CASSQGRLVGPTCYEQYF. CDR3 in DNA: TGCGCCAGCAGCCAAGGGAGGCTGGTAGGCCCCACTTGCTACGAGCAGTACTTC.

This clone was seen many times. The V and J genes are TRBV28 and TRBJ2-2; D call uncertain. The CDR3 has 13 amino acids. Germline lookup yields CDR1 MDHEN and CDR2 SYDVKM. The V end lost 6 bases, the J end lost 7 bases, and 12 bases lay between the germline ends. CDR3 loop: CASRVSWVGELFF. The CDR3, as DNA: TGTGCCAGCAGAGTCAGTTGGGTCGGGGAGCTGTTTTTT.

The rearrangement links TRBV28 to TRBJ2-2, with 7 bases matching TRBD1. V shed 4 bases and J 4 bases; nucleotides not matched to a gene: 6. Germline V gives CDR1 MDHEN, CDR2 SYDVKM. CDR3 length: 15 residues. DNA for the CDR3: TGTGCCAGCAGTTCCGGGACAGTGGTCACCGGGGAGCTGTTTTTT. This codes for CASSSGTVVTGELFF.

This clone was seen repeatedly, ten times or more. The J gene is TRBJ2-3, the V gene TRBV3-1; D not resolved. Germline V gene data show CDR1 as LGHDT and CDR2 as YNNKEL (reference sequence). V gave up 0 bases and J gave up 4 bases, with 11 bases separating them. CDR3 length: 15 amino acids. Written as DNA, the CDR3 is TGTGCCAGCAGCCAAGATCCCACGGGTGCAGATACGCAGTATTTT. This translates into CASSQDPTGADTQYF.

This clone was counted only a few times. The V call is TRBV6-1, the J call TRBJ2-1, with 13 positions matching TRBD2. With 7 bases clipped from V and 10 bases from J, the junction kept 7 bases outside the gene matches. The CDR3 sequence is 14 residues long. Germline V lookup: CDR1 MNHNS, CDR2 SASEGT. The CDR3 reads CASTGTSGNREQFF. The CDR3 DNA reads TGTGCCAGCACCGGGACTAGCGGGAATAGGGAGCAGTTCTTC.

Within the sample, this clone is medium-sized (0.01 to 0.1%). The DNA for the CDR3 is TGTGCCAGTAGGACTAGCGCGAACACCGGGGAGCTGTTTTTT. This sequence encodes CASRTSANTGELFF. The chain recombines TRBV19 with TRBJ2-2; 8 bases are a match to TRBD2. V trimming: 6 bases; J trimming: 0 bases; junction bases outside the gene matches: 0. CDR3 length equals 14 residues. In germline, CDR1 is LNHDA, CDR2 SQIVND (reference sequence).

The rearrangement uses TRBV20-1 and TRBJ2-7, with a tentative D call TRBD2 (5 bases). Trimming removed 0 bases from V and 3 bases from J, with 9 bases in between. The CDR3 runs to 13 residues. Germline-derived CDR1 and CDR2 are DFQATT and SNEGSKA (reference sequence). CDR3 sequence (DNA): TGCAGTGCTAGAGAGAGTAGCGACTACGAGCAGTACTTC. Amino acid sequence: CSARESSDYEQYF.

In its sample, this clone was seen many times. The chain couples TRBV12-3 or TRBV12-4 to TRBJ2-5; TRBD2 agrees at 10 bases. The CDR3 has 17 amino acids. V trimming: 3 bases; J trimming: 1 base; junction bases outside the gene matches: 8. In DNA, the CDR3 is TGTGCCAGCAGTTTTGGCCTAGCGGGGGCAATCCAAGAGACCCAGTACTTC. It specifies CASSFGLAGAIQETQYF.